This T cell receptor (beta chain) derives from a study of blood T cell repertoires in COVID-19 (dated by TCRdb to about 2020). Concerning the study at large: The collaborator samples originated in the United States, Italy and Spain and spanned the acute and convalescent phases of COVID-19. The prospective study material was composed of cDNA or gDNA derived from T cells, B-cell-depleted T cells, or PBMCs. Subjects who had been exposed to COVID-19, were actively infected with it, or had recovered from it provided the deeply sampled blood TCRbeta repertoires that made up the dataset. A freely available public database, intended as a resource for researchers studying the immune response to SARS-CoV-2, is where the repertoires were released. Samples were obtained from the ongoing ImmuneRACE study (first 160 participants) and from 1,254 subjects provided by 6 global collaborators. Nearly every sample came with metadata listing a de-identified subject ID, COVID-19 status, age in years and sex. Where available, HLA class I and class II types were obtained from metadata supplied by the sample provider rather than from assay-based typing.

TCRbeta CDR3 regions were amplified from genomic DNA by means of the immunoSEQ Assay, a bias-controlled multiplex PCR. From the authors' description of their analysis: The number of nucleated cells in each sample was estimated by amplification of reference gene primers within the assay. Sequence reads were collapsed and filtered to measure the absolute abundance of every unique TCRbeta CDR3 rearrangement. Productive Simpson clonality was computed per sample as the square root of Simpson's diversity index over productive rearrangements. TCRdb provides this immuneACCESS table in a form limited to in-frame rearrangements. Some clones are lacking; in checked studies, under half of them reflect an unresolved V gene, and why the rest are absent is not known. V, J and clone size were drawn from that table, and D and trimming were deduced from the DNA. The sample table holds some 93,000 clones, of which 86% were seen once. Of the sample, about 7.7% is held by the ten largest clones.

About this clone: Its specific antigen is unknown. Nothing much larger sits one base from this clone, and base qualities are not available.

Each collaborating institution followed its own protocols to collect whole blood in K2EDTA tubes. For TCRbeta analysis, collaborators shipped samples in one of three forms: frozen whole blood, isolated PBMCs, or DNA extracted from either of those sample types. Results and caveats for the whole study, not just this receptor: How much clinical and demographic metadata was included differed by source and by participant, and the metadata was provided uncurated.

Sequencing used peripheral blood. This clonotype was sampled from a man between 60 and 75 years old with acute or convalescent COVID-19.

The DNA sequence is given as TGTGCCAGCAGCCGTACCGGGGGGGGCGGCACAGATACGCAGTATTTT. Its translation is CASSRTGGGGTDTQYF. Recombination joined TRBV11-2 with TRBJ2-3, with 8 bases matching TRBD2. The germline V gene gives CDR1 as SGHAT and CDR2 as FQNNGV. V has 5 bases trimmed and J has 1 base trimmed; junction bases matching no gene number 8. The CDR3 goes from the cysteine to the phenylalanine over 16 residues. The entry retains the CDR3 DNA only, 48 bases that are in frame from base 1.